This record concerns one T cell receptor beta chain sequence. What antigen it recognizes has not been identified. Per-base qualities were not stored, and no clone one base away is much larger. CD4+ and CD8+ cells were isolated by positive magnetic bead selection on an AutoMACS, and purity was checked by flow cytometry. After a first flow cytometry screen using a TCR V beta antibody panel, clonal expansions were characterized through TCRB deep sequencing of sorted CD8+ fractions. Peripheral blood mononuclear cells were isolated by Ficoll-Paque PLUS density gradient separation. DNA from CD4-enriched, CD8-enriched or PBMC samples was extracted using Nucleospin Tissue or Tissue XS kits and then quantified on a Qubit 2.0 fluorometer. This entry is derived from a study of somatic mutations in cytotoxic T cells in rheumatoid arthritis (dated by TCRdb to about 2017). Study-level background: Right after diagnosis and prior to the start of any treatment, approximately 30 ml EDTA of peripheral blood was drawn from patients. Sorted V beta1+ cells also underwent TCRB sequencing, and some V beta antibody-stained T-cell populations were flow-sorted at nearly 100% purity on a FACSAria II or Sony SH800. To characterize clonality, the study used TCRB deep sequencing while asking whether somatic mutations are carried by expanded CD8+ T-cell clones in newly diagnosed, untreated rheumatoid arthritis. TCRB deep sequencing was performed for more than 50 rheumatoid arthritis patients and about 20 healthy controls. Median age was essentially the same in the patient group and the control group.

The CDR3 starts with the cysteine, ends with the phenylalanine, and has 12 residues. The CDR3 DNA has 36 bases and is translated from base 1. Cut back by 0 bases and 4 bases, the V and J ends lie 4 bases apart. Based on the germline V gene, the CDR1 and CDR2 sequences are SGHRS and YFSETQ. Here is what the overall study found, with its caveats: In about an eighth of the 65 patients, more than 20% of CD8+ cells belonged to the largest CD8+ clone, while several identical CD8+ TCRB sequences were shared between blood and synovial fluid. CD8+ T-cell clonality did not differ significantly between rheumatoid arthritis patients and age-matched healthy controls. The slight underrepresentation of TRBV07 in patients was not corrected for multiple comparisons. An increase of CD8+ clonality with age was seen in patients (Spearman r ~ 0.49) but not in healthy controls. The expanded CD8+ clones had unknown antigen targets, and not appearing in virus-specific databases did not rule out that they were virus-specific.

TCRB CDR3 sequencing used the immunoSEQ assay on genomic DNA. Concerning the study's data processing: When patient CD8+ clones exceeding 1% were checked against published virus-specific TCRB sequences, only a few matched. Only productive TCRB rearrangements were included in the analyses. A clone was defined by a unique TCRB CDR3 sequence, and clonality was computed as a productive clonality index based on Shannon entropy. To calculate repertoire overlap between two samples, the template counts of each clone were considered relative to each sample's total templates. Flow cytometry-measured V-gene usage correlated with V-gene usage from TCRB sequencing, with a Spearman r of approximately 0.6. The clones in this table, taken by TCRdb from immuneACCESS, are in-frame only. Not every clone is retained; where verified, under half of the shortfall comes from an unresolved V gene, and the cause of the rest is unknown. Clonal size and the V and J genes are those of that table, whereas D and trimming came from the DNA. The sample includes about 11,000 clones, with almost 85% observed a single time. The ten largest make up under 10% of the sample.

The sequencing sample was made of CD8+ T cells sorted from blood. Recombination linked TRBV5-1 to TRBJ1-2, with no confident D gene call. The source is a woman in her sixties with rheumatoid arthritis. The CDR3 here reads CASSLAGYGYTF. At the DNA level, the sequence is TGCGCCAGCAGCTTGGCCGGCTATGGCTACACCTTC.